Sequencing of this TCR beta chain was carried out in a study of T cells in tumors after PD-1 blockade. Germline V lookup: CDR1 WSHSY, CDR2 SAAADI. CDR3 length: 13 residues. V was shortened by 2 bases and J by 12 bases, with 14 bases between the two germline ends. TCRdb's copy holds only in-frame clones and misses some; the assay was immunoSEQ multiplex PCR. The sample includes more than 9,000 clones, roughly three fifths seen only once; the top ten take under 15%. The chain couples TRBV10-2 to TRBJ2-1; D uncertain. The sample consisted of tumor tissue, taken after anti-PD-1 treatment. This receptor was identified in a human donor with basal cell carcinoma. Here the CDR3 reads CASSEHARLGQFF. CDR3 coding DNA: TGCGCCAGCAGTGAGCACGCCAGATTAGGGCAGTTCTTC.